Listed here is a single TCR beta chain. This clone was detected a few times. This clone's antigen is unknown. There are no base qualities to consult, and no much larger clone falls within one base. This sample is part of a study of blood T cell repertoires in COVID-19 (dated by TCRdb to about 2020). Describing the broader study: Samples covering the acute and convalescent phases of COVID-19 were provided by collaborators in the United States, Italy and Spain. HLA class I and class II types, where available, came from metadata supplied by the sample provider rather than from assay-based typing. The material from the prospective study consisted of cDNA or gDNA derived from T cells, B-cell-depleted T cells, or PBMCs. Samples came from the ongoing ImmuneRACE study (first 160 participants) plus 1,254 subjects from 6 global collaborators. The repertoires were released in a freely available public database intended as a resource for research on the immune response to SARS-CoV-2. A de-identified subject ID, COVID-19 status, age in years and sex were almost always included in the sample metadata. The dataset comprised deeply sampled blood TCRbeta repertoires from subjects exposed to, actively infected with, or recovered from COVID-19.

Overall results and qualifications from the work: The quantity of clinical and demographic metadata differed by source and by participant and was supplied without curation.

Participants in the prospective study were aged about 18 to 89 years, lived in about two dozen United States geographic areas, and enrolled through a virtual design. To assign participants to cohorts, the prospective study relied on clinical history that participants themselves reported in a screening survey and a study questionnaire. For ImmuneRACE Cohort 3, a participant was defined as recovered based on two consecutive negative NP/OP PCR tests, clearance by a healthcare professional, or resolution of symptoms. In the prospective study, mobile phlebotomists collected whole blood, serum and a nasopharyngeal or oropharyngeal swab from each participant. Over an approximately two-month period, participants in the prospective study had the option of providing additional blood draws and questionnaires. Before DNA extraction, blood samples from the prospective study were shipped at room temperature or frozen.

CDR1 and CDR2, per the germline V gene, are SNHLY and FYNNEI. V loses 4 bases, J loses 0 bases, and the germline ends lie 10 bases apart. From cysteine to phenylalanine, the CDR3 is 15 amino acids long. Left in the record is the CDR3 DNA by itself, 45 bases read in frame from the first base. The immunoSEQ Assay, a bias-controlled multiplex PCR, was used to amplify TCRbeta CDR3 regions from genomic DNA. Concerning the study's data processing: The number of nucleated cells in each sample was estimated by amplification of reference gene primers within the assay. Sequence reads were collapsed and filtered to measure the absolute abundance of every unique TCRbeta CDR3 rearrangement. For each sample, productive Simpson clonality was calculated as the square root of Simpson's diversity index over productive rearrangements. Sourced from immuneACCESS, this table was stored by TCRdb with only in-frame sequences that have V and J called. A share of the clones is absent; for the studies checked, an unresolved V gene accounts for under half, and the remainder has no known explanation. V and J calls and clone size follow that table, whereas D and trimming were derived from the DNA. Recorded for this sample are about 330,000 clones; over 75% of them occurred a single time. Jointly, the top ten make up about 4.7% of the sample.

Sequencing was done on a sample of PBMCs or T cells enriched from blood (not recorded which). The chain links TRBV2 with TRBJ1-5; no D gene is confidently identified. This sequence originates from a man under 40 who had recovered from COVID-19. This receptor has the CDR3 CASSVDSPSNQPQHF. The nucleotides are TGTGCCAGCAGTGTGGACTCCCCTAGCAATCAGCCCCAGCATTTT.